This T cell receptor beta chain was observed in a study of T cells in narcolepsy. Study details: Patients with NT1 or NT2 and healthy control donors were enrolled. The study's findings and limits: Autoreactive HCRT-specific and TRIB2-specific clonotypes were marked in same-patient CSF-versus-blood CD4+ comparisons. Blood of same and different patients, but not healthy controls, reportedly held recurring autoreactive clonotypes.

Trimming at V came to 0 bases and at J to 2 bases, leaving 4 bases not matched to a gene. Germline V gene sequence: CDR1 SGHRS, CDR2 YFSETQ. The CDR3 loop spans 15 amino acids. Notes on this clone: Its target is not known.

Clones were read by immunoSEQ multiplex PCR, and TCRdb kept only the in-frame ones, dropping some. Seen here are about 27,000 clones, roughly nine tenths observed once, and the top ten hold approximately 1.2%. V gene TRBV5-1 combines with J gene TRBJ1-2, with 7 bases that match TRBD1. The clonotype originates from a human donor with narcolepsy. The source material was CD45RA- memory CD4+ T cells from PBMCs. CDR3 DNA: TGCGCCAGCAGCTTGGCGGCAGGGGGAAACTATGGCTACACCTTC. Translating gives CASSLAAGGNYGYTF.